The clone carrying this T cell receptor (beta chain) was counted only a few times. The CDR3 consists of 16 residues. Germline V lookup: CDR1 SGHRS, CDR2 YFSETQ. V was shortened by 6 bases and J by 5 bases, with 24 bases between the two germline ends. These data belong to a study of blood T cells in healthy people across ages. The authors ran a second PCR of roughly 6 to 11 cycles using a sample-barcoded 5' primer and a J-beta primer mix. TCRdb independently ran MiXCR on the 5' RACE reads; one entry per CDR3 protein. The table includes around 2 million distinct CDR3 sequences, 30% to 40% detected once.

Sequencing was done on a sample of blood. This sequence was found in a human donor in good health. The J gene is TRBJ2-7, the V gene TRBV5-1, with a tentative D call TRBD1 (5 bases). The CDR3 loop is CASILPRGTKNHEQYF. CDR3 nucleotide sequence: TGCGCCAGCATCCTACCAAGGGGCACCAAGAACCACGAGCAGTACTTC. Full variable domain (missing parts from reference TRBV5-1 and TRBJ2-7): KAGVTQTPRYLIKTRGQQVTLSCSPISGHRSVSWYQQTPGQGLQFLFEYFSETQRNKGNFPGRFSGRQFSNSRSEMNVSTLELGDSALYLCASILPRGTKNHEQYFGPGTRLTVT.